This T cell receptor (beta chain) was profiled in a study of blood T cell repertoires in COVID-19. Study at large: Specimens from acute and convalescent COVID-19 originated in the United States, Italy and Spain.

The V end was cut by 4 bases, the J end by 0 bases, with 12 bases between. The CDR3 runs 16 residues. Germline V gene sequence: CDR1 LGHDT, CDR2 YNNKEL (reference sequence). In the authors' methods: Estimates of nucleated cell counts were drawn from the amplification of reference gene primers. TCRdb's copy holds only in-frame clones and misses some; the assay was immunoSEQ multiplex PCR. V and J calls and clone size are copied from that table; D and trimming were computed from the DNA. The sample consists of a few hundred thousand clones, 80% to 90% of them appearing once. Sequenced: peripheral blood. This TCR was recovered from a man aged 45-60 years who had recovered from COVID-19. V usage is TRBV3-1 (or the pseudogene TRBV3-2) and J usage is TRBJ2-2; a weak D match, TRBD2 (5 bases). CDR3 DNA sequence: TGTGCCAGCAGCCGAGGCGGGTTATCGAACACCGGGGAGCTGTTTTTT. It codes for CASSRGGLSNTGELFF.